Listed below are T cell receptor beta chains from one sample, sequenced in a study of radiotherapy plus CTLA-4 blockade in lung cancer. The data were produced by immunoSEQ multiplex PCR, yet TCRdb's version contains in-frame clones alone and is incomplete. The sample lists about 48,000 clones; 80% to 85% were seen once. The sequencing here drew on peripheral blood, taken from a patient treated with radiotherapy plus ipilimumab. These TCRs come from a human donor with non-small cell lung cancer who had stable disease on radiotherapy plus ipilimumab. The conserved cysteine and the conserved F or W are not part of the CDR3 here.

v_gene	j_gene	CDR3aa
TRBV4-1	TRBJ2-1	ASSQGPGVREQF
TRBV4-2	TRBJ2-3	ASSQDPGVRTQY
TRBV5-6	TRBJ1-2	ASRDDREGGDNYGYT
TRBV7-8	TRBJ2-7	ASSLGPSGISYEQY
TRBV2	TRBJ2-3	ASSELRGTDTQY
TRBV7-9	TRBJ1-3	ASSHQAYSGNTIY
TRBV10-3	TRBJ2-6	AINRDRADSGANVLT
TRBV7-9	TRBJ2-2	ASSSSGLDLGELF
TRBV7-9	TRBJ2-1	ASRPVAASYNEQF
TRBV19	TRBJ1-1	ASSIGTGGTEAF
TRBV6-5	TRBJ2-7	ASSYQAEPPYEQY
TRBV10-2	TRBJ1-3	ASSRGLDGNTIY
TRBV18	TRBJ2-7	ASSPRDNPYEQY
TRBV7-9	TRBJ2-1	ASESPSQGEQF
TRBV2	TRBJ2-7	ASKAGLAGLHEQY
TRBV19	TRBJ2-1	ASSATGVAGLAGVPSQF
TRBV7-8	TRBJ2-3	ASSLGRLVFLDTQY
TRBV6-6	TRBJ2-7	ASSYGLAGPYEQY
TRBV4-3	TRBJ1-5	ASSQDLGGQGNQPQH
TRBV18	TRBJ2-3	ASSPQSADTQY
TRBV7-3	TRBJ2-7	ASSLTGGSIGLEQY
TRBV28	TRBJ1-2	ASTSSLGVRSYT